This T cell receptor (beta chain) was identified during a study of human T cells and chemical hapten exposure. Study in general: Patients got weekly scalp diphenylcyclopropenone doses over the approximately 24-week study. Patients, predominantly female, presented with alopecia areata, totalis or universalis. Slight volume differences across pooled libraries mainly accounted for varying per-sample TCR yields.

MiXCR was run by TCRdb on the RACE reads, yielding one entry per CDR3 protein. Of around 300,000 distinct CDR3 sequences listed, around 5.5% were seen once; the top ten hold less than 9%. In its sample, this clonotype was seen many times. Time point indicated: pre-sensitization, week 0. This sample's treatment: therapeutic diphenylcyclopropenone sensitization with weekly scalp DPC. The CDR3 length is 13 residues. Germline lookup yields CDR1 SQVTM and CDR2 ANQGSEA. V shed 2 bases, J shed 7 bases, and the junction held 5 bases outside the gene matches. The chain uses TRBV29-1 and TRBJ2-7, with 10 bases fitting TRBD1. The receptor was isolated from a woman between 18 and 29 years old with alopecia areata. Some clones in this sample may be carry-over from other donors' samples. The specimen comprised whole blood, sampled in connection with sensitization to the hapten diphenylcyclopropenone (DPC). The CDR3 bases are TGCAGCGTTGAAAAGGACAGGGGGATTGAGCAGTACTTC. It codes for CSVEKDRGIEQYF.